This T cell receptor (beta chain) was sequenced in a study of cytomegalovirus exposure and HLA in healthy donors. Whole-study findings and limits: Reportedly, fewer N-insertions than the 666-donor mean appeared in an Asian-associated ancestry cluster in a later analysis. The study found most TCR sequences rare, yet found some public TCRs in many donors.

Vbeta (60) and Jbeta (13) primers were used in the PCR. Clones were sequenced by immunoSEQ multiplex PCR, and TCRdb holds only the in-frame ones, with some missing. This sample has about 140,000 clones, with approximately 70% found just once. Note on this clone: The target antigen is unknown.

The CDR3 loop spans 14 amino acids. CDR1 and CDR2 from the germline V gene are MGHRA and YSYEKL. Between the trimmed V and J ends, which lost 4 bases and 0 bases, there was a span of 10 bases. This clonotype was obtained from a human donor in good health. The J gene is TRBJ2-7, the V gene TRBV4-1; TRBD1 is a possible D gene (7 bases). Sequenced: PBMCs. DNA for the CDR3: TGCGCCAGCAGCCCGCGGGACAGCTCCTACGAGCAGTACTTC. The encoded protein is CASSPRDSSYEQYF.